Shown below are 6 T cell receptor beta chains from a single sample sequenced in a study of T cell responses to AZD1222 COVID-19 vaccine. Clones were sequenced by immunoSEQ multiplex PCR, and TCRdb holds only the in-frame ones, with some missing. The sample has some 150,000 clones, about nine tenths seen once. Sequencing was performed on peripheral blood, taken 28 days after the second AZD1222 dose. The source of these receptors is an adult who received the AZD1222 COVID-19 vaccine.

The chain recombines TRBV28 with TRBJ1-4; 8 bases are shared with TRBD1. The CDR3 contains 14 residues. The junction had 9 bases not matched to a gene; V was cut back by 6 bases and J by 9 bases. Germline-derived CDR1 and CDR2 are MDHEN and SYDVKM. DNA for the CDR3: TGTGCCAGCAGCCCAGGGGGCTCTAGGAAAAAACTGTTTTTT. Amino acid sequence: CASSPGGSRKKLFF. Looking up the rest from reference TRBV28 and TRBJ1-4 gives the full variable domain: DVKVTQSSRYLVKRTGEKVFLECVQDMDHENMFWYRQDPGLGLRLIYFSYDVKMKEKGDIPEGYSVSREKKERFSLILESASTNQTSMYLCASSPGGSRKKLFFGSGTQLSVL.

The chain recombines TRBV7-9 with TRBJ2-7, with 8 positions matching TRBD1. The CDR3 contains 13 residues. Germline V lookup: CDR1 SEHNR, CDR2 FQNEAQ (reference sequence). The V gene end was trimmed by 6 bases and the J gene end by 6 bases; junction bases not matched to a gene: 7. CDR3 nucleotides: TGTGCCAGCAGTTACCCGACAGGGGCCGAGCAGTACTTC. The encoded protein is CASSYPTGAEQYF.

This clone was seen a few times. This chain links TRBV4-1 with TRBJ2-3, with 11 bases fitting TRBD2. Unmatched junction bases numbered 2, after V lost 1 base and J lost 2 bases. Looked up from germline, CDR1 is MGHRA and CDR2 is YSYEKL. The CDR3 spans 16 residues. DNA for the CDR3: TGCGCCAGCAGCCAAGGACTAGCGGGATTCACAGATACGCAGTATTTT. This codes for CASSQGLAGFTDTQYF.

The chain joins TRBV10-1 to TRBJ2-3; 9 nucleotides agree with TRBD1. The germline V gene has CDR1 WNHNN and CDR2 SYGVQD (reference sequence). This CDR3 is built from 16 residues. V dropped 2 bases and J dropped 1; count of bases not matched to a gene: 4. This CDR3 is CASSETRTGGTDTQYF. The CDR3 bases are TGCGCCAGCAGTGAGACCAGGACAGGGGGCACAGATACGCAGTATTTT.

V and J are TRBV5-1 and TRBJ1-1; D may be TRBD1 (6 bases). Germline V gene sequence: CDR1 SGHRS, CDR2 YFSETQ. The ends were cut back, 4 bases at V and 5 bases at J, with 18 bases in the middle. The CDR3 is 15 amino acids. The DNA of the CDR3 is TGCGCCAGCAGCCCATTACAGGGTAAGAGGACTGAAGCTTTCTTT. It specifies CASSPLQGKRTEAFF.

The rearrangement joins TRBV5-4 to TRBJ1-6; 7 bases fit TRBD1. V lost 0 bases, J lost 5 bases, and 2 bases stayed unmatched. CDR3 size: 15 residues. CDR1 and CDR2 (germline): SGHNT, YYREEE (reference sequence). Here the CDR3 DNA reads TGTGCCAGCAGCTTGGGACAGGGTGATAATTCACCCCTCCACTTT. Amino acids: CASSLGQGDNSPLHF.